The entry that follows covers one T cell receptor (beta chain) sequence. Each of the patients experienced relapse following autologous stem cell transplantation, and their brentuximab vedotin exposure differed. This table comes from immunoSEQ multiplex PCR, and its TCRdb copy is limited to in-frame clones, with some not included. The table has roughly 90,000 clones, 75% to 85% seen once; the top ten hold approximately 15%. The data originate from a study of PD-1 blockade in classical Hodgkin lymphoma. The CDR3 length is 14 residues. CDR1 ENHRY and CDR2 SYGVKD come from the germline V gene. Trimming removed 10 bases from V and 4 bases from J, with 19 bases in between.

The source was peripheral blood mononuclear cells (PBMCs), collected before the second cycle of nivolumab. The sequence derives from a human donor with classical Hodgkin lymphoma. The J gene is TRBJ1-1, the V gene TRBV10-3; D not resolved. The CDR3, as DNA: TGTGCCACGACCCCTGGGGTTATGCTCACTGAAGCTTTCTTT. It encodes CATTPGVMLTEAFF.